Reported below is one T cell receptor beta chain. This specimen comes from a study of blood T cell repertoires in COVID-19. Germline V gene lookup returns CDR1 SGHRS and CDR2 YFSETQ. The CDR3 loop spans 15 amino acids. The V and J ends lost 9 bases and 7 bases respectively, with 22 bases between them. Here immunoSEQ multiplex PCR was the method, and the copy in TCRdb shows in-frame clones only, minus some. Of around 260,000 clones in the sample, approximately 83% were seen once. The chain uses TRBV5-1 and TRBJ1-4, with D possibly TRBD1 on 6 matching bases. Material for sequencing was PBMCs or T cells enriched from blood (not recorded which). The receptor comes from a woman aged 25 to 39 who had recovered from COVID-19. CDR3: CATAESTGKGEKLFF. The CDR3 region has the DNA TGCGCCACTGCCGAATCAACAGGGAAAGGTGAAAAACTGTTTTTT.